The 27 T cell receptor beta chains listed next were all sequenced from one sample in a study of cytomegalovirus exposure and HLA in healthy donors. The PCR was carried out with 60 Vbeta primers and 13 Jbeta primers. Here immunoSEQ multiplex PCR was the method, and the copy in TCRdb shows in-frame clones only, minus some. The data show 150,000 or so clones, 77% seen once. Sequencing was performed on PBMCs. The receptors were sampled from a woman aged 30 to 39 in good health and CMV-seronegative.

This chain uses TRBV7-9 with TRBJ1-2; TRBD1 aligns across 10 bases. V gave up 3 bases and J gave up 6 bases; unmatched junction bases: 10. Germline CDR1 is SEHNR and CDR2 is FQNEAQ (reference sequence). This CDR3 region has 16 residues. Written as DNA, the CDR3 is TGTGCCAGCAGCTTTCCCTCCGGGACAGGGGTTGATGGCTACACCTTC. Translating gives CASSFPSGTGVDGYTF.

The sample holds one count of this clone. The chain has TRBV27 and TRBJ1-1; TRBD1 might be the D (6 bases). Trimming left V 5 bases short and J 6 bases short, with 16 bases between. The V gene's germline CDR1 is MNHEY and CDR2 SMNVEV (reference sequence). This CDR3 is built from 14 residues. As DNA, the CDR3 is TGTGCCAGCAGTCCAGTGGGGGCTACCGCTGAAGCTTTCTTT. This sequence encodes CASSPVGATAEAFF.

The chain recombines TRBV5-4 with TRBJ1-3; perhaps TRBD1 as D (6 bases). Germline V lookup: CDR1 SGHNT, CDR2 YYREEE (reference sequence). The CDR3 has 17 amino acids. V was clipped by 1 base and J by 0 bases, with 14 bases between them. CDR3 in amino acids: CASSLLPGQSSGNTIYF. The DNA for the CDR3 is TGTGCCAGCAGCTTGTTGCCCGGACAGAGCTCTGGAAACACCATATATTTT.

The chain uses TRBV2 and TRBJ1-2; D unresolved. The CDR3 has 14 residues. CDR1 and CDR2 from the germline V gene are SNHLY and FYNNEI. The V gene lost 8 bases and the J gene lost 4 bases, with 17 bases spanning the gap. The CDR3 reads CASAVGLAGYGYTF. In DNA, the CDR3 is TGTGCCAGCGCCGTGGGGTTAGCGGGCTATGGCTACACCTTC.

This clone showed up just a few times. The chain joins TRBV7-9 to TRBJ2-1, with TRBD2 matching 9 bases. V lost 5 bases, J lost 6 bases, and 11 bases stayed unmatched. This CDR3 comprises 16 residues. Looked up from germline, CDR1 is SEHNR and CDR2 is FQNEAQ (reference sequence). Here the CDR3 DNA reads TGTGCCAGCAGCCCACCTAGCGGGAAATTAGTCAATGAGCAGTTCTTC. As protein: CASSPPSGKLVNEQFF. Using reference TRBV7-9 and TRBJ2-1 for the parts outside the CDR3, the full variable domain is DTGVSQNPRHKITKRGQNVTFRCDPISEHNRLYWYRQTLGQGPEFLTYFQNEAQLEKSRLLSDRFSAERPKGSFSTLEIQRTEQGDSAMYLCASSPPSGKLVNEQFFGPGTRLTVL.

CDR3 sequence: CASSPRYRGRFEQYF. The DNA of the CDR3 is TGTGCCAGCAGCCCGCGGTACAGGGGGCGGTTCGAGCAGTACTTC. The chain is built from TRBV13 and TRBJ2-7, with 9 nucleotides matching TRBD1. Germline CDR1 reads PRHDT; CDR2 reads FYEKMQ (reference sequence). CDR3 length: 15 amino acids. The trim removed 5 bases at V and 6 bases at J, leaving 11 bases unmatched. The full variable domain, with the rest looked up from reference TRBV13 and TRBJ2-7, is AAGVIQSPRHLIKEKRETATLKCYPIPRHDTVYWYQQGPGQDPQFLISFYEKMQSDKGSIPDRFSAQQFSDYHSELNMSSLELGDSALYFCASSPRYRGRFEQYFGPGTRLTVT.

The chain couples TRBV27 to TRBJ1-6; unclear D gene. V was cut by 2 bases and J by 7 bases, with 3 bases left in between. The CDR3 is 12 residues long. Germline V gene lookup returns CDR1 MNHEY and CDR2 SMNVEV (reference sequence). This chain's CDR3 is CASSLRNSPLHF. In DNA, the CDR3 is TGTGCCAGCAGTTTACGGAATTCACCCCTCCACTTT.

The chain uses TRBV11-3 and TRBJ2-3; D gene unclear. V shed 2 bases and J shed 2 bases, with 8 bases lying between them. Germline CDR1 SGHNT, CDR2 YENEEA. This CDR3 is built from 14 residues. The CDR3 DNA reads TGTGCCAGCAGCTTAAGGAGTGTCACAGATACGCAGTATTTT. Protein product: CASSLRSVTDTQYF. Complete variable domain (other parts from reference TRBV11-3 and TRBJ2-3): EAGVVQSPRYKIIEKKQPVAFWCNPISGHNTLYWYLQNLGQGPELLIRYENEEAVDDSQLPKDRFSAERLKGVDSTLKIQPAELGDSAVYLCASSLRSVTDTQYFGPGTRLTVL.

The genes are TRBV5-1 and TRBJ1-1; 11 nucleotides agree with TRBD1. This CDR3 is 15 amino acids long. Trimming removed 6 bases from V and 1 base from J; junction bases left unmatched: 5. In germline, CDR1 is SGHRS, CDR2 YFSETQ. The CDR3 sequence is CASKDRGLGNTEAFF. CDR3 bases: TGCGCCAGCAAGGACAGGGGGCTGGGGAACACTGAAGCTTTCTTT. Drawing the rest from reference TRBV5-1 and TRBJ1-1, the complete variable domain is KAGVTQTPRYLIKTRGQQVTLSCSPISGHRSVSWYQQTPGQGLQFLFEYFSETQRNKGNFPGRFSGRQFSNSRSEMNVSTLELGDSALYLCASKDRGLGNTEAFFGQGTRLTVV.

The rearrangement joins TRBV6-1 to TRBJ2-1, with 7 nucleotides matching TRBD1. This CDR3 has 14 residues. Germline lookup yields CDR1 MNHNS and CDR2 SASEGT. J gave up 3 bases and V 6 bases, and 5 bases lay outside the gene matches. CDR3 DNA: TGTGCCAGCAGCGAGGGGACAGTCTACAATGAGCAGTTCTTC. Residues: CASSEGTVYNEQFF.

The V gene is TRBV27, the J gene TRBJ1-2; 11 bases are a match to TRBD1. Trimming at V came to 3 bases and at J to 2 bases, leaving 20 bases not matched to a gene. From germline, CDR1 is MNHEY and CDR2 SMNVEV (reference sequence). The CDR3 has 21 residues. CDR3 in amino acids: CASSFSWAGGDRGTFNYGYTF. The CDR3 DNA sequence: TGTGCCAGCAGTTTTTCGTGGGCCGGTGGGGACAGGGGGACTTTCAACTATGGCTACACCTTC.

CDR3 in amino acids: CASTPRTDTQYF. CDR3 DNA sequence: TGTGCCAGCACTCCACGGACAGATACGCAGTATTTT. This rearrangement joins TRBV7-9 to TRBJ2-3; D is unresolved. Trimming removed 7 bases at V and 3 bases at J, with 8 bases between. Germline CDR1 reads SEHNR; CDR2 reads FQNEAQ (reference sequence). The CDR3 length is 12 residues.

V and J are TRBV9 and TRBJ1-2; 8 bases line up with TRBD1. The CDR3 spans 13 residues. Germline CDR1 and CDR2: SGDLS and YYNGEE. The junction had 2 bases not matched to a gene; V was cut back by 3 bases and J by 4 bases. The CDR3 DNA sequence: TGTGCCAGCAGCGCCGGGACAGGCTATGGCTACACCTTC. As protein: CASSAGTGYGYTF.

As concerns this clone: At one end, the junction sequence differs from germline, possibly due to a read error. The CDR3 region is CASSFLSGQGYGYPF. The CDR3 DNA follows: TGTGCCAGCAGCTTTTTGTCGGGACAGGGGTATGGCTACCCCTTC. This chain links TRBV5-6 with TRBJ1-2, with TRBD1 identical over 10 bases. The CDR3 extends over 15 amino acids. CDR1 is SGHDT and CDR2 is YYEEEE in the germline V gene.

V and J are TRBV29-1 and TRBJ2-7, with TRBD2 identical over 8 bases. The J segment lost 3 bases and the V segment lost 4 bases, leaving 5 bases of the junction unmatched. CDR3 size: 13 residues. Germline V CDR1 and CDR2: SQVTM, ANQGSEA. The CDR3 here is CSVAGRAHYEQYF. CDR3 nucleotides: TGCAGCGTTGCCGGGAGGGCCCACTACGAGCAGTACTTC.

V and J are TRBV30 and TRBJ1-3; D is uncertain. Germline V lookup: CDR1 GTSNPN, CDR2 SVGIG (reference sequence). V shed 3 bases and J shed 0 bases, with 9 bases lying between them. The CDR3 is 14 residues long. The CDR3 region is CAWRPRSSGNTIYF. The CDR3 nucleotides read TGTGCCTGGAGACCCCGGTCCTCTGGAAACACCATATATTTT.

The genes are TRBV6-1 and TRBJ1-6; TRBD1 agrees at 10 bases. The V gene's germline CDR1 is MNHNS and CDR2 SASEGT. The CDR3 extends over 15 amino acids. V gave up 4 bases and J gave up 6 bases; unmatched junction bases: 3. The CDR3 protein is CASSGRTGGNSPLHF. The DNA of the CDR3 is TGTGCCAGCAGTGGGAGGACAGGGGGTAATTCACCCCTCCACTTT.

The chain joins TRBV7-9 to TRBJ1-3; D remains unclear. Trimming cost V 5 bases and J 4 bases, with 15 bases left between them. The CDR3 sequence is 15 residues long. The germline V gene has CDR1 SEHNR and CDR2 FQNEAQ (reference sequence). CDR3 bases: TGTGCCAGCAGCCCTAGGAGAACGGCGGGAAACACCATATATTTT. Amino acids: CASSPRRTAGNTIYF.

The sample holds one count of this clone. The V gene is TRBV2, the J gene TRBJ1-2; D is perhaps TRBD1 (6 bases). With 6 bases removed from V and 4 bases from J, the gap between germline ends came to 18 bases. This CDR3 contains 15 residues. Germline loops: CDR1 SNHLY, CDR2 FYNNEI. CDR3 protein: CASSERTEEIYGYTF. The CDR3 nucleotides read TGTGCCAGCAGCGAAAGGACAGAAGAAATCTATGGCTACACCTTC.

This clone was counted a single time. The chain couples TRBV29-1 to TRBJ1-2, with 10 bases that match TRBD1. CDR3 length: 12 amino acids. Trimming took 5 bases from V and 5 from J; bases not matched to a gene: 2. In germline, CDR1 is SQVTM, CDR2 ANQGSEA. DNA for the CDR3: TGCAGCGTTTGGGGACAGGGGTATGGCTACACCTTC. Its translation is CSVWGQGYGYTF.

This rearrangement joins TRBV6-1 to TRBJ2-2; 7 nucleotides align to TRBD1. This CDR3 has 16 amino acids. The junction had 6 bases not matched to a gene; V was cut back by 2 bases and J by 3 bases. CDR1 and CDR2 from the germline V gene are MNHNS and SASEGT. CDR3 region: CASSEKTGWDTGELFF. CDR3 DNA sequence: TGTGCCAGCAGTGAAAAGACAGGGTGGGACACCGGGGAGCTGTTTTTT.

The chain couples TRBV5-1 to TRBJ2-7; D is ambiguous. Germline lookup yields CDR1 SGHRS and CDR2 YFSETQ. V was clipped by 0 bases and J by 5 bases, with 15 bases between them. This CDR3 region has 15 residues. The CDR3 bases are TGCGCCAGCAGCTTGGCTCCGGGTAACTTCGACGAGCAGTACTTC. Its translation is CASSLAPGNFDEQYF.

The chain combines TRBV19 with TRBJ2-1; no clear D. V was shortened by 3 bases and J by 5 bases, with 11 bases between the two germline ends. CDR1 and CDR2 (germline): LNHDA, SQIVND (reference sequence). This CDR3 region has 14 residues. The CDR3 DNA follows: TGTGCCAGTAGTATCCGCCTTAGTAACAATGAGCAGTTCTTC. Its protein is CASSIRLSNNEQFF.

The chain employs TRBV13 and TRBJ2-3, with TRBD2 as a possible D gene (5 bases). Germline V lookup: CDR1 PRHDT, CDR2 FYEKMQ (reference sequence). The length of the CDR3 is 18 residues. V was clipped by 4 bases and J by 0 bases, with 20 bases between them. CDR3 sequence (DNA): TGTGCCAGCAGCTCTAACTTTGCGGGCTTAAATAGCACAGATACGCAGTATTTT. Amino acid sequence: CASSSNFAGLNSTDTQYF.

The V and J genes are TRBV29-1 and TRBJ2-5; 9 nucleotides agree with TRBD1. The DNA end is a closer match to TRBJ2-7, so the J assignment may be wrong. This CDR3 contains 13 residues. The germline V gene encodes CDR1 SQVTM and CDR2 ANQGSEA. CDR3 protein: CSVGGQGYYEQYF. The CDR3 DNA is TGCAGCGTTGGGGGACAGGGCTACTACGAGCAGTACTTC.

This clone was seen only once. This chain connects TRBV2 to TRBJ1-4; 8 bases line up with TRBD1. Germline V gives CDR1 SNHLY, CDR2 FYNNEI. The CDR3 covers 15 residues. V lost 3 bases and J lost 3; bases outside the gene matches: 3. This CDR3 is CASSDRGPANEKLFF. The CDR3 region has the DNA TGTGCCAGCAGTGACAGGGGGCCGGCTAATGAAAAACTGTTTTTT. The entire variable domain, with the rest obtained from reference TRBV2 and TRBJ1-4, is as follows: EPEVTQTPSHQVTQMGQEVILRCVPISNHLYFYWYRQILGQKVEFLVSFYNNEISEKSEIFDDQFSVERPDGSNFTLKIRSTKLEDSAMYFCASSDRGPANEKLFFGSGTQLSVL.

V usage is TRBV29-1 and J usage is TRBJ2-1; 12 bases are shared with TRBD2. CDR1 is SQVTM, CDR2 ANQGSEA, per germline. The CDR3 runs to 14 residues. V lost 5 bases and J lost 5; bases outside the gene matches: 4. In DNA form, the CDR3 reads TGCAGCGTTTGGACTAGCGGGGTTCACAATGAGCAGTTCTTC. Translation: CSVWTSGVHNEQFF.